Listed below are T cell receptor beta chains from one sample, sequenced in a study of blood T cell repertoires in COVID-19. Profiled with immunoSEQ multiplex PCR; TCRdb holds only in-frame clones, not every one. Of approximately 240,000 clones detected, about nine tenths appear once; the ten largest clones hold more than 0.65%. Sequencing was carried out using peripheral blood. Receptor source: a man aged 30 to 39 with COVID-19, enrolled during active disease. CDR3s include the opening cysteine and the closing phenylalanine or tryptophan. The order of the fields is V gene, J gene, D gene, clone size, CDR3 DNA, CDR3 protein. D genes are given only for firm matches. Size is omitted from some rows. Given values are once, few, many or a class for expanded clones.

TRBV7-6	TRBJ1-1	-	-	TGTGCCAGCAGCTCCAACGGGAACACTGAAGCTTTCTTT	CASSSNGNTEAFF
TRBV2	TRBJ2-7	-	-	TGTGCCAGCAGTGAACAGGGTATTGTCTACGAGCAGTACTTC	CASSEQGIVYEQYF
TRBV12-3/TRBV12-4	TRBJ1-2	-	-	TGTGCCAGCAGTCCATCCCCGGGTTATGGCTACACCTTC	CASSPSPGYGYTF
TRBV6-6	TRBJ1-2	TRBD1	-	TGTGCCAGCAGTCTACAGGGGCGCGAAAATTCATATGGCTACACCTTC	CASSLQGRENSYGYTF
TRBV5-1	TRBJ1-5	-	-	TGCGCCAGCAGCTTGGAGGGGCAGAGCAATCAGCCCCAGCATTTT	CASSLEGQSNQPQHF
TRBV27	TRBJ1-2	-	-	TGTGCCAGCAGTCGGACAGTTGGGTATGGCTACACCTTC	CASSRTVGYGYTF
TRBV3-1/TRBV3-2	TRBJ1-3	TRBD1	once	TGTGCCAGCAGCCAACCCGACAGGGTTGACACCATATATTTT	CASSQPDRVDTIYF
TRBV10-3	TRBJ1-4	TRBD1	once	TGTGCCACCGGAACCGGGACAGGGGTTGAAAAACTGTTTTTT	CATGTGTGVEKLFF
TRBV12-3/TRBV12-4	TRBJ2-3	-	-	TGTGCCAGCAGTCCTAGTTTGTCAAATACGCAGTATTTT	CASSPSLSNTQYF
TRBV3-1/TRBV3-2	TRBJ1-3	TRBD1	once	TGTGCCAGCAGCCAAGCAGGGGGTTCTGGAAACACCATATATTTT	CASSQAGGSGNTIYF
TRBV5-1	TRBJ2-1	TRBD2	-	TGCGCCAGCAGCTTTAGCGGGGGGGCAAATGAGCAGTTCTTC	CASSFSGGANEQFF
TRBV7-6	TRBJ1-6	TRBD1	-	TGTGCCAGCAGCCCGAGGACAGGCTCCTATAATTCACCCCTCCACTTT	CASSPRTGSYNSPLHF
TRBV7-9	TRBJ2-3	TRBD2	-	TGTGCCACACAGAAGCGGGGGGTCCCCACAGATACGCAGTATTTT	CATQKRGVPTDTQYF
TRBV6-5	TRBJ1-1	-	-	TGTGCCAGCAGTTACGGTGGGGCAAGGAACACTGAAGCTTTCTTT	CASSYGGARNTEAFF
TRBV10-1	TRBJ2-2	-	-	TGCGCCAGCAGCCCATCGGGGGCCGGGGAGCTGTTTTTT	CASSPSGAGELFF
TRBV19	TRBJ2-2	-	-	TGTGCCAGTAGTTATAACACCGGGGAGCTGTTTTTT	CASSYNTGELFF
TRBV9	TRBJ1-6	TRBD1	-	TGTGCCAGCAGCGCTACCGGGACAGATAATTCACCCCTCCACTTT	CASSATGTDNSPLHF
TRBV9	TRBJ1-2	-	few	TGTGCCAGCAGCCCCCCAGGGGTCGACTATGGCTACACCTTC	CASSPPGVDYGYTF
TRBV6-6	TRBJ2-1	TRBD2	-	TGTGCCAGCAGTCCGGGGGGGGCCTTATACAATGAGCAGTTCTTC	CASSPGGALYNEQFF
TRBV5-5	TRBJ1-4	-	-	TGTGCCAGCAGCTTCTTCAGTGGACAGCCCCTAAATGAAAAACTGTTTTTT	CASSFFSGQPLNEKLFF
TRBV19	TRBJ1-2	-	-	TGTGCCAGTAGTATAGCCAGGGGCGGTGGCTACACCTTC	CASSIARGGGYTF
TRBV28	TRBJ1-4	-	-	TGTGCCAGCAGTTTACCCAACCGGGGGGGTAATGAAAAACTGTTTTTT	CASSLPNRGGNEKLFF
TRBV2	TRBJ1-1	-	-	TGTGCCAGCAGCGAAGGCGGTGAAGCTTTCTTT	CASSEGGEAFF